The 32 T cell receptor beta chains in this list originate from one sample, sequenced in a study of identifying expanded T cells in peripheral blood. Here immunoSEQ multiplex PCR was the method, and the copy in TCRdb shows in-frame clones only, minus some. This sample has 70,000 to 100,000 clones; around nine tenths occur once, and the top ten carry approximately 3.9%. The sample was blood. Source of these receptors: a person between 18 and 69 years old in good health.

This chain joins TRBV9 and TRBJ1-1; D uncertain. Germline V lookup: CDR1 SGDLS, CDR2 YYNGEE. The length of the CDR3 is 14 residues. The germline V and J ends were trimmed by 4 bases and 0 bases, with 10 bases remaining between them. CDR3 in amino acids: CASSPYKVNTEAFF. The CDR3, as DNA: TGTGCCAGCAGCCCCTACAAGGTGAACACTGAAGCTTTCTTT.

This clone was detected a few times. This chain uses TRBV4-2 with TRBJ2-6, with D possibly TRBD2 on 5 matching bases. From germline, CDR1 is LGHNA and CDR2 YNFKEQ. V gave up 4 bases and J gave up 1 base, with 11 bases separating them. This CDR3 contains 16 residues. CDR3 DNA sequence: TGTGCCAGCAGCCTAAAACGGGATTCTGGGGCCAACGTCCTGACTTTC. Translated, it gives CASSLKRDSGANVLTF.

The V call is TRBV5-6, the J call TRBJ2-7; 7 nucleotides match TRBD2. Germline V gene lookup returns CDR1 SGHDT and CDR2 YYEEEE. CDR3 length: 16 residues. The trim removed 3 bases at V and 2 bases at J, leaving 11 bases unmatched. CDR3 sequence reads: CASSWEGFGRTYEQYF. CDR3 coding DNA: TGTGCCAGCAGCTGGGAGGGGTTCGGCCGTACCTACGAGCAGTACTTC.

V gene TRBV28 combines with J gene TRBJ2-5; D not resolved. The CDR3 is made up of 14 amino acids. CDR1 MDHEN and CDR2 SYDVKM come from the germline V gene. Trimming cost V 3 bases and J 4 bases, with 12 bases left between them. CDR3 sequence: CASSFLLRRETQYF. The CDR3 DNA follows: TGTGCCAGCAGTTTTTTGTTGCGCAGAGAGACCCAGTACTTC.

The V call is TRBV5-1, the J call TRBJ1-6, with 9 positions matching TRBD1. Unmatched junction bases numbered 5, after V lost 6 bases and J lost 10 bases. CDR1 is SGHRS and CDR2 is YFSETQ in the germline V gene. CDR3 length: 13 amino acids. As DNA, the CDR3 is TGCGCCAGCAAAGACAGGGGGGGATCACCCCTCCACTTT. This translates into CASKDRGGSPLHF.

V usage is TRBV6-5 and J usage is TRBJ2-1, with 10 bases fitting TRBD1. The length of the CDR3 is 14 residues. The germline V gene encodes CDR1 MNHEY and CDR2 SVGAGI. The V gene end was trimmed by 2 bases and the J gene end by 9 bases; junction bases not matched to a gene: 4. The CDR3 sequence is CASSYRDRGLEQFF. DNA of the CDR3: TGTGCCAGCAGTTACCGAGACAGGGGGCTTGAGCAGTTCTTC.

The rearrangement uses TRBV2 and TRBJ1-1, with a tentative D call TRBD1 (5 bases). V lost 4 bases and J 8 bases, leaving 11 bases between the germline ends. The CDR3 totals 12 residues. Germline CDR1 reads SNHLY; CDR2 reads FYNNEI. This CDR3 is CASSGDGGEAFF. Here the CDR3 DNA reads TGTGCCAGCAGTGGGGACGGCGGGGAAGCTTTCTTT.

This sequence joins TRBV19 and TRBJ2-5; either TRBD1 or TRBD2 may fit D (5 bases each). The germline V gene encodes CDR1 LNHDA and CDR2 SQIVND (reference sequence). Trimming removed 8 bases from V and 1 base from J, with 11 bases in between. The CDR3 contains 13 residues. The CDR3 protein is CASGGHSQETQYF. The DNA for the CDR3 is TGTGCCAGTGGAGGACATTCCCAAGAGACCCAGTACTTC.

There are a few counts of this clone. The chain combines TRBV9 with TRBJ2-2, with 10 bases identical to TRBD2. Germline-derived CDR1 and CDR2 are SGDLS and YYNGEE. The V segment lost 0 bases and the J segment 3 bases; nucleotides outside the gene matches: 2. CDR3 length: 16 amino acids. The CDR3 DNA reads TGTGCCAGCAGCGTAGGCCTAGCGGGAGACACCGGGGAGCTGTTTTTT. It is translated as CASSVGLAGDTGELFF.

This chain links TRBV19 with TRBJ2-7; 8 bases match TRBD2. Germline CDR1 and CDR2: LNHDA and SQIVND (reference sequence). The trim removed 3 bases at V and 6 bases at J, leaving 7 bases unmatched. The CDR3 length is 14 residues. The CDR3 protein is CASSMLETSVEQYF. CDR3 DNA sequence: TGTGCCAGTAGTATGTTAGAGACTAGCGTCGAGCAGTACTTC.

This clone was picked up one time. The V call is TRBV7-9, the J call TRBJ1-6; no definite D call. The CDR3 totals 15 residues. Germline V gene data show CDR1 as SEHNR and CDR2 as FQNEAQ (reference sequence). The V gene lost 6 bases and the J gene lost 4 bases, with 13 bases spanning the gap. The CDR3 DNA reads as TGTGCCAGCAGTCCTCCCCAGGCTTATAATTCACCCCTCCACTTT. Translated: CASSPPQAYNSPLHF.

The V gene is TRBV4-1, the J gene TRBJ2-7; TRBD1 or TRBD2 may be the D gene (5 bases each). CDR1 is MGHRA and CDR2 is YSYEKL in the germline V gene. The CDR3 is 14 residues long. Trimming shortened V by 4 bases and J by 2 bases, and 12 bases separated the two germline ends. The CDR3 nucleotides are TGCGCCAGCAGCCCCGGGACGTCCACCTACGAGCAGTACTTC. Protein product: CASSPGTSTYEQYF.

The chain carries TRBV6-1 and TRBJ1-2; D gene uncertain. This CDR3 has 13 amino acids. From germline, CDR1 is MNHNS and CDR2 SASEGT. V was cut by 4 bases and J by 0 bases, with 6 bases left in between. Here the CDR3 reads CASSVEPNYGYTF. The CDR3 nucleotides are TGTGCCAGCAGTGTAGAACCTAACTATGGCTACACCTTC.

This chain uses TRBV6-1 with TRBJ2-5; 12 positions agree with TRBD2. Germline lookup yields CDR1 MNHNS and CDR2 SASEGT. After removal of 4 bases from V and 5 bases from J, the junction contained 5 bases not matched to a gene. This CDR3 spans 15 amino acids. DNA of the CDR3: TGTGCCAGCAGTGTGACTAGCGGGGGCCGGGAGACCCAGTACTTC. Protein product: CASSVTSGGRETQYF.

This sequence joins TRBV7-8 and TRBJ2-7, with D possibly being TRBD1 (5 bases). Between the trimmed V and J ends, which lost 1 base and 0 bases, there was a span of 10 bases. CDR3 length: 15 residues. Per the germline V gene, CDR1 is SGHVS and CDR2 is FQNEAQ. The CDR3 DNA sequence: TGTGCCAGCAGCTTAGGCCAGGGTACCTCCTACGAGCAGTACTTC. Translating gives CASSLGQGTSYEQYF.

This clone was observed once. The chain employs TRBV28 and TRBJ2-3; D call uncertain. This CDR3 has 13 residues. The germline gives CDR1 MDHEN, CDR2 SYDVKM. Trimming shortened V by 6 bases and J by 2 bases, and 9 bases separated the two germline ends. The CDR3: CASSPSDTDTQYF. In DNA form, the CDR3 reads TGTGCCAGCAGCCCCTCGGACACAGATACGCAGTATTTT.

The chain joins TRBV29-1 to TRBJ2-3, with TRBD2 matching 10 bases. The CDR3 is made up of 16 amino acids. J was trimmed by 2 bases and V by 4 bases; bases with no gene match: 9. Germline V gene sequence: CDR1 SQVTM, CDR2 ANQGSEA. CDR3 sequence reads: CSVVLRLAGFTDTQYF. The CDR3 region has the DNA TGCAGCGTTGTTCTCCGACTAGCGGGCTTCACAGATACGCAGTATTTT.

CDR3 sequence (DNA): TGCGCCAGCAGCCAATCCCGGACTAGCGGGAACGAGCAGTACTTC. This sequence encodes CASSQSRTSGNEQYF. This chain uses TRBV4-1 with TRBJ2-7; 12 positions agree with TRBD2. J gave up 5 bases and V 2 bases, and 4 bases lay outside the gene matches. Germline V gene lookup returns CDR1 MGHRA and CDR2 YSYEKL. The CDR3 has 15 residues.

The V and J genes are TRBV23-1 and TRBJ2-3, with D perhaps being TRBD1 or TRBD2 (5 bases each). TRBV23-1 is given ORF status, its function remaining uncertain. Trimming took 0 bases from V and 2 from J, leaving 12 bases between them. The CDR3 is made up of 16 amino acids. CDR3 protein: CASSQSGPAVTDTQYF. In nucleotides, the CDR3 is TGCGCCAGCAGTCAATCGGGGCCAGCGGTCACAGATACGCAGTATTTT.

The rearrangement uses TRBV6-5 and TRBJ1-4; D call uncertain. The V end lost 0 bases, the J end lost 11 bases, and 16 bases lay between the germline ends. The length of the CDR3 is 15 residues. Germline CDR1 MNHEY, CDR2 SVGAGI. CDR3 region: CASSYSSTGSRKLFF. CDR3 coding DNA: TGTGCCAGCAGTTACTCGAGCACCGGGAGTCGGAAACTGTTTTTT.

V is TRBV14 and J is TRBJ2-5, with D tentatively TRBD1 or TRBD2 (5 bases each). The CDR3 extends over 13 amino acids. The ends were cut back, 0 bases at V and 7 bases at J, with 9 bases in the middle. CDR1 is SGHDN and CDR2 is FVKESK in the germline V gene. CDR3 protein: CASSQDGGVTQYF. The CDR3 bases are TGTGCCAGCAGCCAAGATGGGGGAGTGACCCAGTACTTC.

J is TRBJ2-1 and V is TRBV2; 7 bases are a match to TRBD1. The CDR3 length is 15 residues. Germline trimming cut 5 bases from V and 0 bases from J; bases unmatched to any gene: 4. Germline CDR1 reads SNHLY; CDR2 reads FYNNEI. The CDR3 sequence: CASSLDRSSYNEQFF. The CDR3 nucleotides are TGTGCCAGCAGTTTGGACAGGAGCTCCTACAATGAGCAGTTCTTC. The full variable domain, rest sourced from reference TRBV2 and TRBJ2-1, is EPEVTQTPSHQVTQMGQEVILRCVPISNHLYFYWYRQILGQKVEFLVSFYNNEISEKSEIFDDQFSVERPDGSNFTLKIRSTKLEDSAMYFCASSLDRSSYNEQFFGPGTRLTVL.

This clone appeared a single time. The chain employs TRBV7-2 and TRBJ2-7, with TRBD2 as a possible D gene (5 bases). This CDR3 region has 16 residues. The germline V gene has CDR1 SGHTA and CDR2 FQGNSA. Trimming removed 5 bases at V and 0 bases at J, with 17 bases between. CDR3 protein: CASSQNEGELSYEQYF. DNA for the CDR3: TGTGCCAGCAGCCAGAATGAGGGAGAGCTCTCCTACGAGCAGTACTTC. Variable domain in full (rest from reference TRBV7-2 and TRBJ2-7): GAGVSQSPSNKVTEKGKDVELRCDPISGHTALYWYRQSLGQGLEFLIYFQGNSAPDKSGLPSDRFSAERTGGSVSTLTIQRTQQEDSAVYLCASSQNEGELSYEQYFGPGTRLTVT.

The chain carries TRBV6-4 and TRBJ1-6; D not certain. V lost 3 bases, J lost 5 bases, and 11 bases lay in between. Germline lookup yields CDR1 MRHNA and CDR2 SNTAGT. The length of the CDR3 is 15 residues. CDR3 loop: CASSEEGSNNSPLHF. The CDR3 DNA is TGTGCCAGCAGTGAGGAAGGGTCTAATAATTCACCCCTCCACTTT.

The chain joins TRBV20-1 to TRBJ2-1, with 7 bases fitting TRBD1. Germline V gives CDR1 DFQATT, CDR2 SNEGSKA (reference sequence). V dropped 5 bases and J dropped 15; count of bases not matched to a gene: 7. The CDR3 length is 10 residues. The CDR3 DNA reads TGCAGTGCTCACAACAGGGGCTCGTTCTTC. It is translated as CSAHNRGSFF.

DNA of the CDR3: TGTGCCAGCAGCTTTAGACTAGCGGGAGTAAATGAGCAGTACTTC. Protein product: CASSFRLAGVNEQYF. This chain uses TRBV5-4 with TRBJ2-7; 12 bases fit TRBD2. The V segment lost 2 bases and the J segment 7 bases; nucleotides outside the gene matches: 7. Germline V gene sequence: CDR1 SGHNT, CDR2 YYREEE (reference sequence). This CDR3 contains 15 residues.

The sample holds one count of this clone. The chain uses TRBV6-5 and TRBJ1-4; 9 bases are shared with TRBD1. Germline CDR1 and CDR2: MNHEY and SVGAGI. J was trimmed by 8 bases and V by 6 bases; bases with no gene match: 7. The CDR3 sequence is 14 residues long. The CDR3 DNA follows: TGTGCCAGCAGGTCGACAGGGGGATGGGAAAAACTGTTTTTT. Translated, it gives CASRSTGGWEKLFF.

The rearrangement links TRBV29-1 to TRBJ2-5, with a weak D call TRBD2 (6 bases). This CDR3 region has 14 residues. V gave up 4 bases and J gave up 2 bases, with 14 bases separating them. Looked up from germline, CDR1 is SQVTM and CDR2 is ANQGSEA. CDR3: CSVGSGGRQETQYF. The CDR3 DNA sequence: TGCAGCGTTGGAAGTGGGGGGAGGCAAGAGACCCAGTACTTC. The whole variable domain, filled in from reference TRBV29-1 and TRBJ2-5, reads SAVISQKPSRDICQRGTSLTIQCQVDSQVTMMFWYRQQPGQSLTLIATANQGSEATYESGFVIDKFPISRPNLTFSTLTVSNMSPEDSSIYLCSVGSGGRQETQYFGPGTRLLVL.

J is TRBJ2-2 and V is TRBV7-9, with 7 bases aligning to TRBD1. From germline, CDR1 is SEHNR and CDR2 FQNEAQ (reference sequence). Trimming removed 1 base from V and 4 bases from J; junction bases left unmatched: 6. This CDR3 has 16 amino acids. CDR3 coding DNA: TGTGCCAGCAGCTTAGTAAGGGGGCCGGGCACCGGGGAGCTGTTTTTT. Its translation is CASSLVRGPGTGELFF.

The CDR3, as DNA: TGTGCCTGGATTTCCCACGAGACTCCTGAAGCTTTCTTT. Translated, it gives CAWISHETPEAFF. The genes are TRBV30 and TRBJ1-1; D is ambiguous. Germline V gene lookup returns CDR1 GTSNPN and CDR2 SVGIG (reference sequence). CDR3 length: 13 residues. Trimming took 4 bases from V and 6 from J, leaving 15 bases between them.

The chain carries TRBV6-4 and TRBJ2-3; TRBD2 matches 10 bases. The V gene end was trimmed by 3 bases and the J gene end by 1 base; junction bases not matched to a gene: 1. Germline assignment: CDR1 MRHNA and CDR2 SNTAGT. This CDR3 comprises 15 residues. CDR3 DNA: TGTGCCAGCAGTGAGGGGACTAGCGGCACAGATACGCAGTATTTT. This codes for CASSEGTSGTDTQYF.

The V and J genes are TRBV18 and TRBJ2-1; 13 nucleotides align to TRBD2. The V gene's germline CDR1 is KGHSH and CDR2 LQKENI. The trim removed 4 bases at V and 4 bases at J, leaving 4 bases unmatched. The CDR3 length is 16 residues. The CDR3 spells CASSHGLAGDYNEQFF. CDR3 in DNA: TGTGCCAGCTCACACGGACTAGCGGGGGATTACAATGAGCAGTTCTTC.